This T cell receptor (beta chain) was captured in a study of beta chain features in type 1 diabetes (dated by TCRdb to 2016 to 2019). Context from the whole study: No differences in mean age, gender distribution, total cell number or subset yield were found between patients and healthy donors. Across all samples, some 110,000,000 sorted cells were examined, and cell number per subset correlated strongly with RNA yield. In the study, recently diagnosed type 1 diabetes patients and matched healthy donors were compared on the TCRB repertoires of their sorted circulating CD4+ T cell subsets. Naive and central memory subsets were obtained from all 30 or so donors, but regulatory and stem cell-like memory subsets were isolated from only 8 patients and 8 healthy donors. Overall results and qualifications from the work: Because the HLA sub-analyses included only small numbers of individuals, any influence of HLA type on TCRB rearrangement was left unresolved. Sequencing cDNA rather than genomic DNA could over-represent highly expressing activated cells, although activation and CD3 levels did not differ between groups. Type 1 diabetes patients showed a moderate but significant shortening of TCRB CDR3 length in all four CD4+ subsets. Fewer insertions and more nucleotide deletions at VDJ recombination sites were observed in patients with type 1 diabetes, implying thymic rearrangement abnormalities. Naive, central memory and regulatory TCRB repertoires appeared to be more alike among patients than among healthy donors. Shorter templates might be favored by PCR, yet because patient and control samples were amplified and corrected together, any such skew would affect both groups equally.

Each donor gave one peripheral blood draw, approximately 0.11 L on average, collected into heparinised tubes. Naive, central memory, regulatory and stem cell-like memory CD4+ T cells were sorted on a BD FACSAria II using a panel including CD45RO, CCR7, CD25, CD127, CD95 and CD27. A purity above 98% was achieved for all sorted populations. Right away, PBMCs were isolated by Lymphoprep density gradient centrifugation and were stained directly, with no culture step. To minimize batch effects, samples were stained and sorted in pairs, one healthy donor with one patient per experiment. This clone was picked up a small number of times. Its antigen remains undetermined. The record has no base qualities; no much larger clone is one base away. All of the isolated RNA was reverse transcribed with the High Capacity cDNA Reverse Transcription Kit, so expressed TCRB transcripts were sequenced. Deep immunoSEQ sequencing was applied to naive, central memory and regulatory T cell samples, giving an average of roughly 3.3 million total reads per sample. After sorted cells were lysed in RLT buffer, RNA was extracted with DNase-treated RNeasy Micro or Mini kits, with the choice depending on cell number. Each cell subset was processed on its own to prevent cross-contamination, while patient and healthy donor samples were processed together. The immunoSEQ multiplex PCR was used to amplify TCRB sequences from cDNA, yielding 87-bp fragments that span the CDR3 region. Sequencing of the amplicons was performed on the Illumina HiSeq platform. Regarding the original processing steps: Synthetic template baselines were used to correct PCR bias computationally, reads within Hamming distance 2 were collapsed, and singletons that could not be merged were discarded. Reads were aligned to IMGT to assign V, D and J genes, CDR3 length, and insertions or deletions at six rearrangement sites. Within each subset, clonotype counts were normalized to sorted cell number, and only after that were true diversity and Gini coefficients computed with the tcR R package. Repertoire sharing was quantified using the overlap coefficient calculated on TCRB nucleotide sequences. Out-of-frame TCRB sequences from naive cells were analyzed as a proxy for the pre-selection repertoire. Held by TCRdb, this immuneACCESS table contains in-frame sequences only and omits some clones. Under half of the omission traces to an unresolved V gene where checked; the cause of the rest is unknown. V and J calls plus clone size are reproduced from that table; the DNA served to infer D and trimming. The table for this sample lists a few hundred thousand clones; approximately 10% of them were counted only once. The top ten clonotypes cover roughly 0.014% of the sample.

Sequencing input: naive CD4+ T cells from blood. The meaning of the sample's cell subset or site label: true naive CD4+ T cells. The clonotype originates from a woman in her twenties or thirties in good health.

The CDR3 in this case is CASSYNRGPLMNGYTF. The DNA is as follows: TGTGCCAGCAGTTACAACAGGGGGCCCCTGATGAATGGCTACACCTTC. The receptor chain draws on TRBV27 and TRBJ1-2, with 9 junctional bases fitting TRBD1. For this chain, trimming is 4 bases at the V end and 6 bases at the J end, and the number of junction bases without a gene match is 12. According to the germline V gene (reference sequence), CDR1 reads MNHEY and CDR2 reads SMNVEV. Spanning cysteine to phenylalanine, the CDR3 consists of 16 amino acids. Left in the record is the CDR3 DNA by itself, 48 bases read in frame from the first base.